The 27 T cell receptor beta chains presented below share a single source sample, sequenced in a study of cytomegalovirus exposure and HLA in healthy donors. Sequencing used immunoSEQ multiplex PCR; TCRdb keeps in-frame clones, though not all of them. The table records roughly 180,000 clones, around nine tenths of them present only once. Sequencing was carried out using PBMCs. Receptors were obtained from a man aged 25 to 40 in good health and CMV-seropositive.

The CDR3 DNA reads TGTGCCAGCAGTTACAGCGGGGGATTTAACGATGAGCAGTTCTTC. It specifies CASSYSGGFNDEQFF. The chain recombines TRBV6-5 with TRBJ2-1; 8 nucleotides line up with TRBD2. V was clipped by 2 bases and J by 8 bases; unmatched bases: 8. The CDR3 has 15 residues. Germline V gene sequence: CDR1 MNHEY, CDR2 SVGAGI.

CDR3 sequence (DNA): TGTGCCAGCTCACCACTTGAGGGGGATGGCTACACCTTC. Amino acid sequence: CASSPLEGDGYTF. The chain is built from TRBV18 and TRBJ1-2; TRBD1 is a possible D gene (6 bases). V lost 1 base and J 6 bases, leaving 9 bases between the germline ends. Germline CDR1 reads KGHSH; CDR2 reads LQKENI. The CDR3 totals 13 residues.

This clone has more than one count but fewer than ten. This rearrangement joins TRBV11-2 to TRBJ1-3; D not resolved. This CDR3 comprises 17 residues. Germline loops: CDR1 SGHAT, CDR2 FQNNGV. V was shortened by 5 bases and J by 1 base, with 18 bases between the two germline ends. The CDR3, as DNA: TGTGCCAGCAGCATCACGGCGGGTTCTAAATCTGGAAACACCATATATTTT. Translated, it gives CASSITAGSKSGNTIYF.

The chain is built from TRBV7-3 and TRBJ2-1; D is possibly TRBD2 (6 bases). Trimming removed 5 bases from V and 7 bases from J, with 12 bases in between. This CDR3 region has 13 residues. Looked up from germline, CDR1 is SGHTA and CDR2 is FQGTGA. In DNA, the CDR3 is TGTGCCAGCAGCGCAGGCGGGGTTAATGAGCAGTTCTTC. Translated: CASSAGGVNEQFF.

The chain couples TRBV27 to TRBJ2-3; D may be TRBD1 (6 bases). Germline values: CDR1 MNHEY, CDR2 SMNVEV (reference sequence). This CDR3 has 12 amino acids. The V and J ends lost 5 bases and 7 bases respectively, with 10 bases between them. The CDR3 protein is CASSPGVNTQYF. The CDR3, as DNA: TGTGCCAGCAGTCCAGGGGTAAATACGCAGTATTTT.

The chain recombines TRBV11-2 with TRBJ2-3, with D tentatively TRBD1 (5 bases). Germline V gene data show CDR1 as SGHAT and CDR2 as FQNNGV. The CDR3 is 14 residues long. V gave up 1 base and J gave up 6 bases, with 11 bases separating them. CDR3 amino acids: CASSLVRVTDTQYF. For the CDR3, the DNA is TGTGCCAGCAGCTTAGTCAGGGTCACCGATACGCAGTATTTT.

This chain uses TRBV29-1 with TRBJ2-1; 9 bases are a match to TRBD1. The J segment lost 2 bases and the V segment lost 6 bases, leaving 2 bases of the junction unmatched. Germline V CDR1 and CDR2: SQVTM, ANQGSEA. The CDR3 is 13 amino acids. The CDR3 sequence is CSVDRGTYNEQFF. The CDR3 region has the DNA TGCAGCGTAGACAGGGGGACCTACAATGAGCAGTTCTTC.

This clone was seen only once. This chain joins TRBV7-7 and TRBJ2-5; D is perhaps TRBD2 (6 bases). V lost 0 bases, J lost 4 bases, and 15 bases lay in between. CDR3 size: 16 residues. CDR1 is SSHAT, CDR2 FNYEAQ, per germline (reference sequence). For the CDR3, the DNA is TGTGCCAGCAGCTTAGCGGCAGTGGGAGGTAGAGAGACCCAGTACTTC. Residues: CASSLAAVGGRETQYF.

This clone was seen just once. The chain links TRBV5-6 to TRBJ2-1, with D unresolved. CDR1 and CDR2 (germline): SGHDT, YYEEEE. Trimming took off 2 bases at V and 2 bases at J, with 8 bases between the two ends. This CDR3 region has 14 residues. CDR3: CASSFQSTYNEQFF. DNA of the CDR3: TGTGCCAGCAGCTTCCAGAGCACCTACAATGAGCAGTTCTTC. The full variable domain, completed using reference TRBV5-6 and TRBJ2-1, is DAGVTQSPTHLIKTRGQQVTLRCSPKSGHDTVSWYQQALGQGPQFIFQYYEEEERQRGNFPDRFSGHQFPNYSSELNVNALLLGDSALYLCASSFQSTYNEQFFGPGTRLTVL.

The chain couples TRBV11-3 to TRBJ1-1; D possibly corresponds to TRBD1 (5 bases). Deletions cut 5 bases from V and 6 bases from J, with 22 bases between. Looked up from germline, CDR1 is SGHNT and CDR2 is YENEEA. This CDR3 spans 16 amino acids. Here the CDR3 reads CASSPMGRIRGAEAFF. The CDR3 bases are TGTGCCAGCAGCCCGATGGGCAGGATTAGGGGCGCTGAAGCTTTCTTT.

This clone appeared many times. V usage is TRBV14 and J usage is TRBJ2-7; possible D gene TRBD2, 6 bases. The CDR3 is 12 amino acids. Germline CDR1 and CDR2: SGHDN and FVKESK. Deletions cut 4 bases from V and 11 bases from J, with 15 bases between. The CDR3 region is CASSPRLGTEYF. CDR3 coding DNA: TGTGCCAGCAGCCCAAGACTAGGAACGGAGTACTTC.

The CDR3 DNA is TGTGCCATCAGTGAGTCGGGACTAGAGAAGACCCAGTACTTC. The encoded protein is CAISESGLEKTQYF. The rearrangement uses TRBV10-3 and TRBJ2-5; 8 bases line up with TRBD2. Germline V CDR1 and CDR2: ENHRY, SYGVKD. The junction had 3 bases not matched to a gene; V was cut back by 0 bases and J by 6 bases. This CDR3 spans 14 amino acids.

This chain joins TRBV27 and TRBJ1-2; D is possibly TRBD1 (6 bases). Germline V gene sequence: CDR1 MNHEY, CDR2 SMNVEV (reference sequence). V was trimmed by 5 bases and J by 4 bases, leaving 14 bases between them. The CDR3 covers 14 residues. Written as DNA, the CDR3 is TGTGCCAGCAGTGACAGGTCTCGGACCTATGGCTACACCTTC. As protein: CASSDRSRTYGYTF.

The chain joins TRBV10-1 to TRBJ2-7; no clear D. With 7 bases removed from V and 3 bases from J, the gap between germline ends came to 13 bases. The CDR3 extends over 13 amino acids. In germline, CDR1 is WNHNN, CDR2 SYGVQD (reference sequence). The CDR3 loop reads CASNIRSLYEQYF. In nucleotides, the CDR3 is TGCGCCAGCAACATCAGGAGCCTCTACGAGCAGTACTTC.

The chain joins TRBV7-6 to TRBJ2-2, with D possibly matching TRBD2 (6 bases). The CDR3 totals 18 residues. The germline V gene encodes CDR1 SGHVS and CDR2 FNYEAQ. V dropped 5 bases and J dropped 0 bases, with 19 bases sitting between them. The CDR3 region has the DNA TGTGCCAGCAGCAGAACTGGGACTCATACTACGAACACCGGGGAGCTGTTTTTT. Protein: CASSRTGTHTTNTGELFF.

The gene calls are TRBV6-1 and TRBJ2-3; 9 nucleotides line up with TRBD1. The CDR3 runs 15 residues. Germline CDR1 reads MNHNS; CDR2 reads SASEGT. V gave up 6 bases and J gave up 6 bases; unmatched junction bases: 10. The CDR3 loop is CASRPGQGRFDTQYF. The CDR3 DNA reads as TGTGCCAGCAGACCGGGACAGGGTCGATTCGATACGCAGTATTTT.

The chain carries TRBV30 and TRBJ1-3; 12 bases are a match to TRBD1. The V segment lost 3 bases and the J segment 2 bases; nucleotides outside the gene matches: 5. The CDR3 extends over 16 amino acids. In germline, CDR1 is GTSNPN, CDR2 SVGIG (reference sequence). The CDR3 reads CAWSLGTGGTGNTIYF. The CDR3 DNA reads TGTGCCTGGAGCCTGGGGACAGGGGGCACTGGAAACACCATATATTTT. Complete variable domain (other parts from reference TRBV30 and TRBJ1-3): SQTIHQWPATLVQPVGSPLSLECTVEGTSNPNLYWYRQAAGRGLQLLFYSVGIGQISSEVPQNLSASRPQDRQFILSSKKLLLSDSGFYLCAWSLGTGGTGNTIYFGEGSWLTVV.

The chain recombines TRBV12-5 with TRBJ1-6; tentatively, D is TRBD1 (5 bases). The CDR3 length is 13 residues. Germline-derived CDR1 and CDR2 are LGHNT and FRNRAP. V lost 6 bases and J lost 8, with 11 bases in between. The CDR3 nucleotides read TGTGCTAGTGGCGAATCAGGGTATTCACCCCTCCACTTT. It codes for CASGESGYSPLHF.

This chain joins TRBV28 and TRBJ1-5; 10 nucleotides line up with TRBD1. The V segment lost 7 bases and the J segment 0 bases; nucleotides outside the gene matches: 6. CDR1 and CDR2 from the germline V gene are MDHEN and SYDVKM. This CDR3 has 16 amino acids. The CDR3 sequence is CASTYRDRGSNQPQHF. The DNA of the CDR3 is TGTGCCAGCACCTACCGGGACAGGGGTAGCAATCAGCCCCAGCATTTT.

The rearrangement links TRBV7-9 to TRBJ1-5; 7 positions match TRBD1. The CDR3 totals 15 residues. With 1 base clipped from V and 5 bases from J, the junction kept 5 bases outside the gene matches. The germline gives CDR1 SEHNR, CDR2 FQNEAQ (reference sequence). The CDR3 here is CASSLVGQGDQPQHF. The DNA for the CDR3 is TGTGCCAGCAGCTTAGTAGGGCAGGGGGATCAGCCCCAGCATTTT.

The table lists this clone with a few counts. The CDR3 loop is CASSFGNTEAFF. The CDR3 DNA reads TGTGCCAGCAGCTTCGGGAACACTGAAGCTTTCTTT. This chain uses TRBV7-3 with TRBJ1-1; D is uncertain. Trimming left V 3 bases short and J 1 base short, with 3 bases between. CDR1 SGHTA and CDR2 FQGTGA come from the germline V gene. The CDR3 runs 12 residues. Drawing the rest from reference TRBV7-3 and TRBJ1-1, the complete variable domain is GAGVSQTPSNKVTEKGKYVELRCDPISGHTALYWYRQSLGQGPEFLIYFQGTGAADDSGLPNDRFFAVRPEGSVSTLKIQRTERGDSAVYLCASSFGNTEAFFGQGTRLTVV.

The chain employs TRBV9 and TRBJ2-7; D ambiguous. The germline gives CDR1 SGDLS, CDR2 YYNGEE. The CDR3 is 16 amino acids. V was trimmed by 0 bases and J by 3 bases, leaving 16 bases between them. DNA of the CDR3: TGTGCCAGCAGCGTAGGATTTAGGGTCCCTCTCTACGAGCAGTACTTC. Protein sequence: CASSVGFRVPLYEQYF.

The chain has TRBV23-1 and TRBJ1-2; no clear D. TRBV23-1 is marked as an open reading frame, function uncertain. CDR3 length: 16 residues. V was trimmed by 2 bases and J by 4 bases, leaving 17 bases between them. The CDR3: CASSQLRPCGIYGYTF. CDR3 bases: TGCGCCAGCAGTCAACTGAGACCCTGCGGCATCTATGGCTACACCTTC.

The chain couples TRBV9 to TRBJ2-6; D unresolved. Trimming took off 4 bases at V and 0 bases at J, with 11 bases between the two ends. In germline, CDR1 is SGDLS, CDR2 YYNGEE. This CDR3 has 16 amino acids. The CDR3 DNA sequence: TGTGCCAGCAGCCCAACCGGCGACTCTGGGGCCAACGTCCTGACTTTC. It yields the protein CASSPTGDSGANVLTF.

The chain joins TRBV5-1 to TRBJ1-4; a possible D gene is TRBD1 (5 bases). There are 14 residues in the CDR3. Germline V gene lookup returns CDR1 SGHRS and CDR2 YFSETQ. With 3 bases removed from V and 6 bases from J, the gap between germline ends came to 12 bases. As DNA, the CDR3 is TGCGCCAGCAGCTCGGGACCGGGGGATGAAAAACTGTTTTTT. It codes for CASSSGPGDEKLFF.

Only one count was recorded for this clone. The rearrangement links TRBV5-1 to TRBJ2-1; 9 bases are shared with TRBD1. J lost 8 bases, V lost 4 bases, and 7 bases had no gene match. This CDR3 is 14 amino acids long. CDR1 and CDR2 (germline): SGHRS, YFSETQ. The chain's CDR3 is CASSPLDRGDEQFF. CDR3 nucleotide sequence: TGCGCCAGCAGCCCGCTCGACAGGGGGGATGAGCAGTTCTTC.

The chain has TRBV5-4 and TRBJ1-2, with D maybe TRBD1 (5 bases). CDR1 is SGHNT and CDR2 is YYREEE in the germline V gene (reference sequence). The CDR3 contains 12 residues. Trimming shortened V by 2 bases and J by 6 bases, and 8 bases separated the two germline ends. The CDR3 DNA follows: TGTGCCAGCAGCTTTCAGGGAGATGGCTACACCTTC. It specifies CASSFQGDGYTF.